These 27 T cell receptor beta chains were all obtained from the same sample, sequenced in a study of healthy donors' naive CD4 and CD8 T cells. Starting from roughly 0.55 ug of total RNA, TCR libraries were made with linear amplification. TCRdb fed the reads into MiXCR, producing one record per CDR3 protein. The table has around 180,000 distinct CDR3 sequences, 65% to 75% seen once. The sequenced sample was naive CD4+ and CD8+ T cells sorted from blood, pooled from several donors. Receptors originate from a pool of human donors in good health; the sample pools cells from several healthy donors.

This chain connects TRBV29-1 to TRBJ2-3; D is unresolved. V lost 3 bases, J lost 4 bases, and 5 bases lay in between. The germline CDR1 and CDR2 sequences are SQVTM and ANQGSEA. CDR3 length: 11 amino acids. This CDR3 reads CSVDGSDTQYF. CDR3 DNA sequence: TGCAGCGTTGACGGATCAGATACGCAGTATTTT.

The chain recombines TRBV27 with TRBJ1-5; 7 bases match TRBD1. V dropped 5 bases and J dropped 2; count of bases not matched to a gene: 6. Germline values: CDR1 MNHEY, CDR2 SMNVEV (reference sequence). CDR3 length: 15 residues. The CDR3 loop is CASSLMTGRNQPQHF. CDR3 bases: TGTGCCAGCAGTCTAATGACAGGGCGCAATCAGCCCCAGCATTTT.

The genes are TRBV29-1 and TRBJ2-4; possible D gene TRBD2, 5 bases. CDR1 and CDR2 (germline): SQVTM, ANQGSEA. This CDR3 is 13 amino acids long. Trimming took 3 bases from V and 3 from J, leaving 9 bases between them. CDR3 DNA sequence: TGCAGCGTTGAGGCCGGGAACAAAAACATTCAGTACTTC. Residues: CSVEAGNKNIQYF.

In this sample, this clonotype turned up a few times. The chain joins TRBV29-1 to TRBJ1-1, with D unclear. Germline-derived CDR1 and CDR2 are SQVTM and ANQGSEA. The CDR3 length is 11 residues. V shed 5 bases and J shed 0 bases, with 4 bases lying between them. CDR3 sequence reads: CSVRMNTEAFF. The CDR3, as DNA: TGCAGCGTTCGGATGAACACTGAAGCTTTCTTT.

This clonotype was counted a single time. This chain connects TRBV11-2 to TRBJ2-1; D is tentatively TRBD1 or TRBD2 (6 bases each). The V and J ends lost 2 bases and 7 bases respectively, with 21 bases between them. The germline CDR1 and CDR2 sequences are SGHAT and FQNNGV. The CDR3 totals 17 residues. CDR3 region: CASSLRSGGQGQNEQFF. DNA for the CDR3: TGTGCCAGCAGCTTAAGGAGCGGAGGGCAGGGGCAAAATGAGCAGTTCTTC.

This clonotype was counted once. The gene calls are TRBV20-1 and TRBJ1-1; no reliable D call. V shed 1 base and J shed 5 bases, with 8 bases lying between them. The CDR3 has 12 amino acids. Germline assignment: CDR1 DFQATT and CDR2 SNEGSKA (reference sequence). CDR3 sequence reads: CSARAAGTEAFF. The CDR3 DNA reads as TGCAGTGCTAGAGCGGCTGGGACTGAAGCTTTCTTT.

The V gene is TRBV29-1, the J gene TRBJ2-1; tentatively, D is TRBD1 (6 bases). The CDR3 length is 15 residues. Germline CDR1 SQVTM, CDR2 ANQGSEA. Deletions cut 4 bases from V and 3 bases from J, with 16 bases between. Here the CDR3 DNA reads TGCAGCGTTGGGGGACAAGCCCCGATCTACAATGAGCAGTTCTTC. This sequence encodes CSVGGQAPIYNEQFF.

There are a few counts of this clonotype. The chain links TRBV5-4 to TRBJ2-1, with 7 bases that match TRBD2. In germline, CDR1 is SGHNT, CDR2 YYREEE (reference sequence). V trimming: 5 bases; J trimming: 0 bases; junction bases outside the gene matches: 8. The CDR3 consists of 16 residues. This CDR3 reads CASRRGSSSSYNEQFF. DNA of the CDR3: TGTGCCAGCAGGCGGGGGTCTTCCAGCTCCTACAATGAGCAGTTCTTC.

The CDR3 sequence: CASSFGAARGEQYF. CDR3 in DNA: TGTGCCAGCAGTTTTGGGGCCGCCCGTGGGGAGCAGTACTTC. The chain carries TRBV27 and TRBJ2-7; TRBD1 might be the D (5 bases). The germline gives CDR1 MNHEY, CDR2 SMNVEV (reference sequence). The length of the CDR3 is 14 residues. V was shortened by 3 bases and J by 7 bases, with 16 bases between the two germline ends.

This sequence joins TRBV18 and TRBJ2-6; D is ambiguous. Germline CDR1 and CDR2: KGHSH and LQKENI. The V gene lost 0 bases and the J gene lost 0 bases, with 15 bases spanning the gap. There are 19 residues in the CDR3. The CDR3 nucleotides read TGTGCCAGCTCACCACCAAGGGTCAGCCCTACCTCTGGGGCCAACGTCCTGACTTTC. It translates to CASSPPRVSPTSGANVLTF.

The chain carries TRBV29-1 and TRBJ2-3; D is unclear. V was shortened by 6 bases and J by 0 bases, with 16 bases between the two germline ends. The CDR3 has 15 amino acids. Looked up from germline, CDR1 is SQVTM and CDR2 is ANQGSEA. The CDR3: CSVPPRVTSTDTQYF. DNA for the CDR3: TGCAGCGTCCCTCCCCGTGTAACTAGCACAGATACGCAGTATTTT.

The V call is TRBV29-1, the J call TRBJ2-2; unclear D gene. Germline V CDR1 and CDR2: SQVTM, ANQGSEA. CDR3 length: 11 residues. Deletions cut 7 bases from V and 3 bases from J, with 6 bases between. The CDR3 sequence is CSGRYTGELFF. CDR3 DNA sequence: TGCAGCGGCCGCTACACCGGGGAGCTGTTTTTT.

CDR3 sequence: CASSDYRDGKGEKLFF. CDR3 DNA sequence: TGTGCCAGCAGTGACTACAGGGACGGGAAGGGCGAAAAACTGTTTTTT. The chain uses TRBV6-6 and TRBJ1-4, with D possibly being TRBD1 (6 bases). V was clipped by 5 bases and J by 8 bases, with 21 bases between them. This CDR3 comprises 16 residues. Germline lookup yields CDR1 MNHNY and CDR2 SVGAGI (reference sequence).

V usage is TRBV12-3 or TRBV12-4 and J usage is TRBJ1-2; 7 nucleotides match TRBD1. There are 15 residues in the CDR3. Germline trimming cut 7 bases from V and 1 base from J; bases unmatched to any gene: 9. The CDR3 sequence is CASTSGQPYNYGYTF. The CDR3 DNA follows: TGTGCCAGCACATCGGGACAGCCTTATAACTATGGCTACACCTTC.

V usage is TRBV5-4 and J usage is TRBJ1-2; the match to TRBD1 covers 11 bases. The J segment lost 5 bases and the V segment lost 4 bases, leaving 7 bases of the junction unmatched. The CDR3 runs 15 residues. Germline CDR1 is SGHNT and CDR2 is YYREEE (reference sequence). The chain's CDR3 is CASSGQGALEYGYTF. CDR3 bases: TGTGCCAGCAGCGGACAGGGGGCGTTGGAGTATGGCTACACCTTC.

The chain couples TRBV29-1 to TRBJ2-1, with TRBD2 matching over 9 bases. The CDR3 contains 13 residues. CDR1 SQVTM and CDR2 ANQGSEA come from the germline V gene. V was pared by 2 bases and J by 7 bases, with 3 bases of the junction left unmatched. In DNA, the CDR3 is TGCAGCGTTGAACGGGCGGGAGGGAATGAGCAGTTCTTC. Translated: CSVERAGGNEQFF.

The chain combines TRBV27 with TRBJ2-7, with 9 bases aligning to TRBD1. J gave up 2 bases and V 4 bases, and 0 bases lay outside the gene matches. The CDR3 consists of 13 residues. CDR1 is MNHEY, CDR2 SMNVEV, per germline (reference sequence). The DNA of the CDR3 is TGTGCCAGCAGTTGGACAGGGGCCTACGAGCAGTACTTC. Its protein product is CASSWTGAYEQYF.

This CDR3 reads CASSQDLAGTQYF. CDR3 nucleotides: TGCGCCAGCAGCCAAGATCTAGCGGGTACGCAGTATTTT. The J gene is TRBJ2-3, the V gene TRBV4-3; TRBD2 agrees at 8 bases. This CDR3 contains 13 residues. With 0 bases clipped from V and 8 bases from J, the junction kept 1 base outside the gene matches. Germline V lookup: CDR1 LGHNA, CDR2 YSLEER.

This clonotype turned up a few times. The chain couples TRBV7-8 to TRBJ2-1, with TRBD2 as a possible D gene (5 bases). The V gene lost 7 bases and the J gene lost 6 bases, with 22 bases spanning the gap. Per the germline V gene, CDR1 is SGHVS and CDR2 is FQNEAQ. This CDR3 spans 16 amino acids. CDR3 nucleotide sequence: TGTGCCAGCAACTACATCGGGTCTAGCCTGCTCAATGAGCAGTTCTTC. Amino acids: CASNYIGSSLLNEQFF.

This chain links TRBV28 with TRBJ2-5; no firm D call. From germline, CDR1 is MDHEN and CDR2 SYDVKM. The V end was cut by 5 bases, the J end by 1 base, with 11 bases between. This CDR3 spans 14 amino acids. This chain's CDR3 is CASSPVGIQETQYF. DNA of the CDR3: TGTGCCAGCAGTCCAGTAGGGATCCAAGAGACCCAGTACTTC.

This sequence joins TRBV2 and TRBJ1-1; 9 positions match TRBD1. Germline V gives CDR1 SNHLY, CDR2 FYNNEI. V lost 6 bases to trimming and J lost 6 bases; unmatched junction nucleotides: 14. The length of the CDR3 is 16 residues. The CDR3 loop is CASRKLGQGSGAEAFF. DNA of the CDR3: TGTGCCAGCAGAAAATTGGGACAGGGAAGTGGTGCTGAAGCTTTCTTT.

The chain links TRBV27 to TRBJ2-5; 7 nucleotides align to TRBD2. The CDR3 has 11 residues. Germline-derived CDR1 and CDR2 are MNHEY and SMNVEV (reference sequence). The J segment lost 7 bases and the V segment lost 6 bases, leaving 2 bases of the junction unmatched. The CDR3 sequence is CASRVAGTQYF. In nucleotides, the CDR3 is TGTGCCAGCAGGGTAGCGGGGACCCAGTACTTC.

The chain employs TRBV4-1 and TRBJ1-1, with 8 bases fitting TRBD1. Germline CDR1 and CDR2: MGHRA and YSYEKL. There are 14 residues in the CDR3. J was trimmed by 3 bases and V by 5 bases; bases with no gene match: 5. This CDR3 reads CASSIGQGHTEAFF. DNA for the CDR3: TGCGCCAGCAGCATAGGACAGGGCCACACTGAAGCTTTCTTT.

The chain has TRBV19 and TRBJ1-1; no definite D call. Trimming took 7 bases from V and 0 from J, leaving 15 bases between them. The length of the CDR3 is 15 residues. Germline V gives CDR1 LNHDA, CDR2 SQIVND (reference sequence). CDR3 in amino acids: CASNVRAGMNTEAFF. CDR3 coding DNA: TGTGCCAGTAATGTGAGGGCGGGCATGAACACTGAAGCTTTCTTT.

This clonotype was recorded a few times. This chain joins TRBV29-1 and TRBJ2-2, with 10 bases fitting TRBD2. In germline, CDR1 is SQVTM, CDR2 ANQGSEA. V lost 4 bases to trimming and J lost 3 bases; unmatched junction nucleotides: 11. The CDR3 is 17 amino acids. CDR3 amino acids: CSVAHPSGREYTGELFF. CDR3 nucleotide sequence: TGCAGCGTTGCACACCCGAGCGGGAGGGAGTACACCGGGGAGCTGTTTTTT.

J is TRBJ2-7 and V is TRBV11-2, with D hard to call. The germline V gene encodes CDR1 SGHAT and CDR2 FQNNGV. The CDR3 spans 13 residues. Trimming removed 5 bases at V and 3 bases at J, with 11 bases between. CDR3 region: CASSPARVYEQYF. The CDR3 coding sequence is TGTGCCAGCAGCCCCGCTAGAGTCTACGAGCAGTACTTC. Full variable domain (outside the CDR3, taken from reference TRBV11-2 and TRBJ2-7): EAGVAQSPRYKIIEKRQSVAFWCNPISGHATLYWYQQILGQGPKLLIQFQNNGVVDDSQLPKDRFSAERLKGVDSTLKIQPAKLEDSAVYLCASSPARVYEQYFGPGTRLTVT.

The chain uses TRBV6-5 and TRBJ1-2; unclear D gene. CDR1 is MNHEY, CDR2 SVGAGI, per germline. The CDR3 covers 17 residues. Trimming cost V 0 bases and J 6 bases, with 20 bases left between them. CDR3 coding DNA: TGTGCCAGCAGTTACTCACGGGCCGGACCTAGCACCCATGGCTACACCTTC. Translated, it gives CASSYSRAGPSTHGYTF.